This TCR beta chain was retrieved from a study of blood T cell repertoires in COVID-19. This clone has just one count. Data came from immunoSEQ multiplex PCR; TCRdb stores just in-frame clones and leaves some out. This table has fewer than 250,000 clones, 70% to 90% appearing once. Input material: peripheral blood. This clonotype was obtained from a woman aged 45-60 years with acute or convalescent COVID-19.

CDR3 loop: CASSQVGTEAYEQFF. CDR3 DNA sequence: TGCGCCAGCAGCCAAGTAGGCACTGAGGCGTATGAGCAGTTCTTC. The V gene is TRBV4-3, the J gene TRBJ2-1; D gene unclear. This CDR3 is built from 15 residues. Trimming took off 1 base at V and 8 bases at J, with 15 bases between the two ends. Germline V gene data show CDR1 as LGHNA and CDR2 as YSLEER.